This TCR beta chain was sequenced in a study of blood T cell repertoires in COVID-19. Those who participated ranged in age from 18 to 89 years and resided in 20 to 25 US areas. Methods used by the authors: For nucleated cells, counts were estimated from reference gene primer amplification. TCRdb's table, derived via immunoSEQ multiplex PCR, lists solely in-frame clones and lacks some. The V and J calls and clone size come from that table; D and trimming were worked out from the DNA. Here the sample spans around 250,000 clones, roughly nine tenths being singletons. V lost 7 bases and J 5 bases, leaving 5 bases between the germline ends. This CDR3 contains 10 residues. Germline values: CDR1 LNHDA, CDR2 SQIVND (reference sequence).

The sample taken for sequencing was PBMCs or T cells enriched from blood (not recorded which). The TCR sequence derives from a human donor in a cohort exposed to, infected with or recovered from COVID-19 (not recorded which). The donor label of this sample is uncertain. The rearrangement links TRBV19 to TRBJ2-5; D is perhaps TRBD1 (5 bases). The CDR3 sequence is CASTGETQYF. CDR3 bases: TGTGCCAGTACAGGGGAGACCCAGTACTTC. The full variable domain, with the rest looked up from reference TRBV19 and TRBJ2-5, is DGGITQSPKYLFRKEGQNVTLSCEQNLNHDAMYWYRQDPGQGLRLIYYSQIVNDFQKGDIAEGYSVSREKKESFPLTVTSAQKNPTAFYLCASTGETQYFGPGTRLLVL.